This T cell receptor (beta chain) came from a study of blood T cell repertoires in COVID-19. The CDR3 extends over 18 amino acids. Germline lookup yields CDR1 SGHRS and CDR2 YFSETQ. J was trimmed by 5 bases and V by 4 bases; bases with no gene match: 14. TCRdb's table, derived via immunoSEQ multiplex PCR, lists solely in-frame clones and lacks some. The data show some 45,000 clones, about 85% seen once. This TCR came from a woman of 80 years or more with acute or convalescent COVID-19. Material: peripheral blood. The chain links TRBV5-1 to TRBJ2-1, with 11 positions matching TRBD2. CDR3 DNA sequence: TGCGCCAGCAGCCCACGACTAGCGGGAACGAATAATCACAATGAGCAGTTCTTC. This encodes CASSPRLAGTNNHNEQFF. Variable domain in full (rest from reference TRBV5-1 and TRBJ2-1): KAGVTQTPRYLIKTRGQQVTLSCSPISGHRSVSWYQQTPGQGLQFLFEYFSETQRNKGNFPGRFSGRQFSNSRSEMNVSTLELGDSALYLCASSPRLAGTNNHNEQFFGPGTRLTVL.